These 22 T cell receptor beta chains originate from one sample sequenced in a study of beta chain features in type 1 diabetes. Study findings and constraints: Type 1 diabetes patients showed a moderate but significant shortening of TCRB CDR3s in all four CD4+ subsets.

As every portion of the isolated RNA was reverse transcribed, the sequencing read expressed TCRB transcripts. Only in-frame clones appear in the TCRdb table, and some are missing; sequencing was by immunoSEQ multiplex PCR. The repertoire holds roughly 230,000 clones, roughly a tenth seen once, with around 0.018% in the top ten. Their recognized antigens are unknown. The specimen was naive CD4+ T cells from blood. The receptors come from a man aged 25 to 40 with type 1 diabetes.

The chain couples TRBV2 to TRBJ2-1; possible D gene TRBD2, 6 bases. This CDR3 is built from 16 residues. Trimming removed 8 bases at V and 2 bases at J, with 19 bases between. Germline CDR1 SNHLY, CDR2 FYNNEI. The CDR3, as DNA: TGTGCCAGCTCCCCGTTAGGAGCGGGTACCTACAATGAGCAGTTCTTC. Translating it yields CASSPLGAGTYNEQFF.

Only a few counts were recorded for this clone. V and J are TRBV21-1 and TRBJ1-2; the table calls TRBD1, which could not be checked here. TRBV21-1 is listed as a pseudogene. CDR3 length equals 15 residues. The CDR3 nucleotides are TGTGCCAGCAGCAAACCGGACAGATCCTGCTATGGCTACACCTTC. Translation gives CASSKPDRSCYGYTF.

This clone was counted only a few times. V and J are TRBV5-1 and TRBJ2-7; TRBD1 agrees at 8 bases. Germline lookup yields CDR1 SGHRS and CDR2 YFSETQ. This CDR3 comprises 13 residues. After removal of 4 bases from V and 3 bases from J, the junction contained 3 bases not matched to a gene. CDR3 in DNA: TGCGCCAGCAGCCCGACAGGGGACTACGAGCAGTACTTC. Residues: CASSPTGDYEQYF.

The chain couples TRBV28 to TRBJ2-4; TRBD1 matches at 8 bases. The CDR3 has 14 residues. Germline values: CDR1 MDHEN, CDR2 SYDVKM. V dropped 7 bases and J dropped 11; count of bases not matched to a gene: 13. The CDR3 DNA is TGTGCCAGCAACCGAGGGGGGACAGGACAAGTTCAGTACTTC. It yields the protein CASNRGGTGQVQYF. Based on the CDR3 plus reference TRBV28 and TRBJ2-4, the full variable domain is DVKVTQSSRYLVKRTGEKVFLECVQDMDHENMFWYRQDPGLGLRLIYFSYDVKMKEKGDIPEGYSVSREKKERFSLILESASTNQTSMYLCASNRGGTGQVQYFGAGTRLSVL.

V usage is TRBV6-6 and J usage is TRBJ1-6, with D perhaps matching TRBD1 (5 bases). This CDR3 has 13 amino acids. Trimming removed 11 bases at V and 10 bases at J, with 18 bases between. Germline CDR1 reads MNHNY; CDR2 reads SVGAGI (reference sequence). This CDR3 is CAGQTSGDSPLHF. The DNA of the CDR3 is TGTGCCGGCCAAACGAGCGGGGACTCACCCCTCCACTTT.

This clone was detected only a few times. The chain joins TRBV4-1 to TRBJ1-1; D is uncertain. This CDR3 region has 14 residues. Germline loops: CDR1 MGHRA, CDR2 YSYEKL. The V end lost 6 bases, the J end lost 0 bases, and 11 bases lay between the germline ends. The DNA for the CDR3 is TGCGCCAGCAGGCCGGGGTGGATGAACACTGAAGCTTTCTTT. Amino acid sequence: CASRPGWMNTEAFF.

V is TRBV25-1 and J is TRBJ1-1; 12 bases match TRBD1. The junction had 13 bases not matched to a gene; V was cut back by 5 bases and J by 6 bases. Germline CDR1 MGHDK, CDR2 SYGVNS. This CDR3 spans 17 amino acids. CDR3 sequence: CASSPIPGQGAGAEAFF. The CDR3 DNA reads TGTGCCAGCAGTCCAATCCCGGGACAGGGGGCGGGAGCTGAAGCTTTCTTT.

This clone has just a few counts. The V call is TRBV29-1, the J call TRBJ1-4, with 8 bases fitting TRBD1. After removal of 7 bases from V and 7 bases from J, the junction contained 5 bases not matched to a gene. This CDR3 is 12 amino acids long. Germline V gene data show CDR1 as SQVTM and CDR2 as ANQGSEA. The CDR3 is CSARTGTEKLFF. The CDR3 coding sequence is TGCAGCGCTCGGACAGGGACTGAAAAACTGTTTTTT.

The chain couples TRBV5-4 to TRBJ2-1; D possibly corresponds to TRBD2 (5 bases). Trimming removed 2 bases at V and 7 bases at J, with 13 bases between. This CDR3 has 14 amino acids. Germline V CDR1 and CDR2: SGHNT, YYREEE (reference sequence). In nucleotides, the CDR3 is TGTGCCAGCAGCTTTTCGGGGAACACGAATGAGCAGTTCTTC. Its protein product is CASSFSGNTNEQFF.

This clone showed up just a few times. V and J are TRBV2 and TRBJ2-2; 8 bases line up with TRBD1. CDR1 SNHLY and CDR2 FYNNEI come from the germline V gene. Trimming at V came to 6 bases and at J to 4 bases, leaving 4 bases not matched to a gene. CDR3 length equals 14 residues. The CDR3 DNA reads TGTGCCAGCAGAGGGACAGGACTCACCGGGGAGCTGTTTTTT. Amino acids: CASRGTGLTGELFF.

This clone was recorded a few times. The chain employs TRBV18 and TRBJ2-3; D uncertain. V lost 0 bases to trimming and J lost 6 bases, with 4 bases between them. The CDR3 extends over 12 amino acids. Per the germline V gene, CDR1 is KGHSH and CDR2 is LQKENI. The CDR3 is CASSPPQDTQYF. The CDR3 nucleotides read TGTGCCAGCTCACCACCTCAGGATACGCAGTATTTT. The full variable domain, rest sourced from reference TRBV18 and TRBJ2-3, is NAGVMQNPRHLVRRRGQEARLRCSPMKGHSHVYWYRQLPEEGLKFMVYLQKENIIDESGMPKERFSAEFPKEGPSILRIQQVVRGDSAAYFCASSPPQDTQYFGPGTRLTVL.

The J gene is TRBJ2-6, the V gene TRBV9; D uncertain. Germline values: CDR1 SGDLS, CDR2 YYNGEE. The V end lost 3 bases, the J end lost 3 bases, and 10 bases lay between the germline ends. This CDR3 spans 15 amino acids. The DNA for the CDR3 is TGTGCCAGCAGCGCCAATTCAGTTGGGGCCAACGTCCTGACTTTC. It codes for CASSANSVGANVLTF. Full variable domain (outside the CDR3, taken from reference TRBV9 and TRBJ2-6): DSGVTQTPKHLITATGQRVTLRCSPRSGDLSVYWYQQSLDQGLQFLIQYYNGEERAKGNILERFSAQQFPDLHSELNLSSLELGDSALYFCASSANSVGANVLTFGAGSRLTVL.

This clone has just one count. At the DNA level, this CDR3 is encoded by other sequences in the same sample as well. The chain carries TRBV2 and TRBJ1-5; D may be TRBD1 (6 bases). Looked up from germline, CDR1 is SNHLY and CDR2 is FYNNEI. The CDR3 runs 14 residues. Trimming took off 2 bases at V and 3 bases at J, with 8 bases between the two ends. DNA for the CDR3: TGTGCCAGCAGTGAAAGGACAGTCAATCAGCCCCAGCATTTT. It specifies CASSERTVNQPQHF. The full variable domain, rest sourced from reference TRBV2 and TRBJ1-5, is EPEVTQTPSHQVTQMGQEVILRCVPISNHLYFYWYRQILGQKVEFLVSFYNNEISEKSEIFDDQFSVERPDGSNFTLKIRSTKLEDSAMYFCASSERTVNQPQHFGDGTRLSIL.

The rearrangement joins TRBV15 to TRBJ1-3; TRBD1 might be the D (6 bases). Germline V gene sequence: CDR1 LNHNV, CDR2 YYDKDF (reference sequence). The CDR3 is made up of 16 amino acids. Trimming took off 0 bases at V and 0 bases at J, with 9 bases between the two ends. The CDR3: CATSRDPRGSGNTIYF. The CDR3 bases are TGTGCCACCAGCAGAGATCCCAGGGGCTCTGGAAACACCATATATTTT.

The chain couples TRBV4-1 to TRBJ2-5, with 9 bases aligning to TRBD2. The CDR3 totals 16 residues. V trimming: 0 bases; J trimming: 5 bases; junction bases outside the gene matches: 7. Germline CDR1 MGHRA, CDR2 YSYEKL. The CDR3 nucleotides read TGCGCCAGCAGCCAAGACATCGGGCTAGCGGGGGAGACCCAGTACTTC. This encodes CASSQDIGLAGETQYF.

This clone appeared a few times. The chain links TRBV4-1 to TRBJ2-7, with TRBD2 as a possible D gene (6 bases). The germline V gene has CDR1 MGHRA and CDR2 YSYEKL. Trimming removed 2 bases at V and 5 bases at J, with 13 bases between. The length of the CDR3 is 14 residues. In nucleotides, the CDR3 is TGCGCCAGCAGCCAAAGGTGGAGGGGCGACGAGCAGTACTTC. Translating it yields CASSQRWRGDEQYF.

In its sample, this clone was seen a few times. The CDR3 here is CASSPRRGGHETQYF. The CDR3 nucleotides read TGTGCCAGCAGCCCCCGGAGGGGGGGCCACGAGACCCAGTACTTC. The chain carries TRBV7-9 and TRBJ2-5, with D tentatively TRBD2 (7 bases). Germline lookup yields CDR1 SEHNR and CDR2 FQNEAQ (reference sequence). This CDR3 has 15 residues. V was cut by 5 bases and J by 5 bases, with 18 bases left in between.

This clone was detected a few times. The chain has TRBV2 and TRBJ2-7, with no clear D. This CDR3 spans 14 amino acids. The ends were cut back, 4 bases at V and 1 base at J, with 11 bases in the middle. Germline assignment: CDR1 SNHLY and CDR2 FYNNEI. CDR3 in amino acids: CASSGARESYEQYF. CDR3 coding DNA: TGTGCCAGCAGTGGGGCTCGAGAATCCTACGAGCAGTACTTC.

This clone was counted between two and nine times. The V and J genes are TRBV28 and TRBJ2-7; TRBD2 might be the D (5 bases). There are 12 residues in the CDR3. The V end lost 6 bases, the J end lost 5 bases, and 11 bases lay between the germline ends. The germline gives CDR1 MDHEN, CDR2 SYDVKM. CDR3 sequence (DNA): TGTGCCAGCAGAGAAAGCGGCAACGAGCAGTACTTC. The encoded protein is CASRESGNEQYF.

In this sample, this clone turned up a few times. The chain carries TRBV6-5 and TRBJ2-5; D is possibly TRBD2 (6 bases). V was cut by 4 bases and J by 2 bases, with 17 bases left in between. CDR1 is MNHEY and CDR2 is SVGAGI in the germline V gene. This CDR3 has 16 amino acids. The CDR3 DNA reads as TGTGCCAGCAGTTCAGAGGTGTACGGGGGTCAAGAGACCCAGTACTTC. It codes for CASSSEVYGGQETQYF.

The chain is built from TRBV9 and TRBJ2-5; 10 bases fit TRBD2. Germline-derived CDR1 and CDR2 are SGDLS and YYNGEE. The CDR3 consists of 15 residues. The J segment lost 5 bases and the V segment lost 8 bases, leaving 12 bases of the junction unmatched. CDR3 in DNA: TGTGCCAGTACAACAAGGGGACTAGCGACGGAGACCCAGTACTTC. Translation gives CASTTRGLATETQYF.

V is TRBV30 and J is TRBJ1-2; perhaps TRBD1 as D (5 bases). Germline values: CDR1 GTSNPN, CDR2 SVGIG (reference sequence). V shed 0 bases and J shed 2 bases, with 13 bases lying between them. The CDR3 runs 15 residues. The CDR3, as DNA: TGTGCCTGGAGTGTGGGACCTGGAGGGAACTATGGCTACACCTTC. It codes for CAWSVGPGGNYGYTF.